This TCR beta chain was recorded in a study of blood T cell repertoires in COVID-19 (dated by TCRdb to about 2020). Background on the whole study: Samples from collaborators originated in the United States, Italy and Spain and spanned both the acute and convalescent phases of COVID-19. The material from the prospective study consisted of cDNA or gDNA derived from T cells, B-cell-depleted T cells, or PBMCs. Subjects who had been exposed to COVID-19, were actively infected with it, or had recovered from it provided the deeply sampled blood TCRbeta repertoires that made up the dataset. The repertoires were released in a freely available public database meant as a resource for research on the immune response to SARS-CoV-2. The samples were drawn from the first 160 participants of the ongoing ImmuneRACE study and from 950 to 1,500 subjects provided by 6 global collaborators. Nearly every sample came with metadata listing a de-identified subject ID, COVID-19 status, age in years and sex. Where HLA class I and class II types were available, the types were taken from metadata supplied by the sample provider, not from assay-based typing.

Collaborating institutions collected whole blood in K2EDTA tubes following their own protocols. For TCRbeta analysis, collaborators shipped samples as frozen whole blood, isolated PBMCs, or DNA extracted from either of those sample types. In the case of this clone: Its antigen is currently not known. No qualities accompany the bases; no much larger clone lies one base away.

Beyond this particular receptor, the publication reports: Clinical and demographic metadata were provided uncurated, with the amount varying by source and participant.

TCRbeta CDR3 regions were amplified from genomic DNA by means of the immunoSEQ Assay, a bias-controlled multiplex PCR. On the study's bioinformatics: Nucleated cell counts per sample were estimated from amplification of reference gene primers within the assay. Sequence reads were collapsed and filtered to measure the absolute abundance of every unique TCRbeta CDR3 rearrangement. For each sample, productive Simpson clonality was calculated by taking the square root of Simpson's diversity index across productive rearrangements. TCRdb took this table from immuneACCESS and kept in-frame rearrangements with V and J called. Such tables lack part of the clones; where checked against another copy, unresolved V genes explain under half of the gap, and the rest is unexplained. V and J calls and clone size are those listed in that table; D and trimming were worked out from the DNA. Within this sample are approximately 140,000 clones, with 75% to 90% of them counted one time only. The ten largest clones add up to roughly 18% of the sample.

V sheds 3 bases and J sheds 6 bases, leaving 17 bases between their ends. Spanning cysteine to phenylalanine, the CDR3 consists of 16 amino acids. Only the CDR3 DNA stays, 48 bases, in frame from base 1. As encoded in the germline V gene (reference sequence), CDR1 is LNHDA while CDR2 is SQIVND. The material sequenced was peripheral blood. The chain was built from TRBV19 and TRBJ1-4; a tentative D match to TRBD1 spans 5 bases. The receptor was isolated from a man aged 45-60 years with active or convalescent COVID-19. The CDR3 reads CASSMVQGGRDEKLFF. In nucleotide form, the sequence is TGTGCCAGTAGTATGGTGCAGGGTGGGCGAGATGAAAAACTGTTTTTT.